This entry lists 9 T cell receptor beta chains sequenced from one sample in a study of vaccination and CD4 T cells after COVID-19 (dated 2022 in TCRdb). The label giving this sample's treatment or condition can be read as: approximately 9-day PBMC culture with coronavirus spike peptide pools or control peptides (ViraFEST assay). These TCRs are of unknown antigen specificity. The method behind the library was PCR. Data came from an Illumina iSeq 100. DNA from cultured CD4+ T cells was subjected to TCR sequencing with the Oncomine TCR Beta short-read assay at the Johns Hopkins FTIC core. TCRdb's own reprocessing of the public reads used fastp at Q25 and MiXCR and kept productive beta chains. Rows are combined by CDR3 protein, so each entry shows the most common genes and DNA. A total of under 20,000 distinct CDR3 sequences appear in this sample, under 65% of them only once. The top ten constitute around 9.5% of the sample.

The sample was CD4+ T cells from blood, cultured in vitro. The receptors come from a human donor who had recovered from COVID-19.

The rearrangement joins TRBV18 to TRBJ2-3, with TRBD2 matching 11 bases. Germline V CDR1 and CDR2: KGHSH, LQKENI. V shed 0 bases, J shed 1 base, and the junction held 0 bases outside the gene matches. CDR3 size: 16 residues. The chain's CDR3 is CASSPPGLAGTDTQYF. Written as DNA, the CDR3 is TGTGCCAGCTCACCACCGGGACTAGCGGGCACAGATACGCAGTATTTT.

This clonotype has only a few counts. This chain joins TRBV24-1 and TRBJ1-2; no clear D. Trimming shortened V by 7 bases and J by 6 bases, and 14 bases separated the two germline ends. The CDR3 covers 13 residues. Per germline, CDR1 KGHDR and CDR2 SFDVKD. This chain's CDR3 is CATSRALWDGYTF. CDR3 bases: TGTGCCACCAGCCGGGCCCTATGGGATGGCTACACCTTC.

The chain employs TRBV15 and TRBJ2-3; no firm D call. Germline CDR1 is LNHNV and CDR2 is YYDKDF (reference sequence). With 9 bases removed from V and 2 bases from J, the gap between germline ends came to 12 bases. The CDR3 contains 13 residues. The CDR3 DNA is TGTGCCACTCTAATGCCAGCCACAGATACGCAGTATTTT. Its translation: CATLMPATDTQYF.

The chain combines TRBV5-4 with TRBJ1-2; D is undetermined. Germline V gene lookup returns CDR1 SGHNT and CDR2 YYREEE (reference sequence). V was pared by 0 bases and J by 5 bases, with 8 bases between. The CDR3 has 13 amino acids. CDR3 residues: CASSLASGYGYTF. CDR3 bases: TGTGCCAGCAGCTTGGCGAGTGGTTATGGCTACACCTTC.

In its sample, this clonotype was seen a few times. The chain recombines TRBV20-1 with TRBJ1-6; 8 bases are a match to TRBD1. Per the germline V gene, CDR1 is DFQATT and CDR2 is SNEGSKA (reference sequence). The CDR3 contains 17 residues. J was trimmed by 1 base and V by 3 bases; bases with no gene match: 8. Written as DNA, the CDR3 is TGCAGTGCTAGGGGAGACAGGGGAGATTCCTATAATTCACCCCTCCACTTT. Its protein product is CSARGDRGDSYNSPLHF.

This CDR3 is CASRAPDRPHSYNSPLHF. The CDR3 bases are TGCGCCAGCAGAGCCCCGGACAGGCCCCACTCCTATAATTCACCCCTCCACTTT. The rearrangement uses TRBV10-2 and TRBJ1-6; TRBD1 agrees at 7 bases. Germline V gene lookup returns CDR1 WSHSY and CDR2 SAAADI. Trimming removed 6 bases from V and 0 bases from J; junction bases left unmatched: 11. The length of the CDR3 is 18 residues.

The V and J genes are TRBV7-6 and TRBJ1-4; D remains unclear. The CDR3 is 13 amino acids. Germline CDR1 SGHVS, CDR2 FNYEAQ. Trimming removed 3 bases from V and 4 bases from J, with 6 bases in between. CDR3 sequence: CASSFGVNEKLFF. In DNA, the CDR3 is TGTGCCAGCAGCTTCGGGGTTAATGAAAAACTGTTTTTT.

This clonotype was seen only once. The chain links TRBV5-4 to TRBJ2-7; TRBD2 matches at 13 bases. CDR1 SGHNT and CDR2 YYREEE come from the germline V gene (reference sequence). V lost 4 bases to trimming and J lost 7 bases; unmatched junction nucleotides: 11. The CDR3 covers 16 residues. The CDR3: CASSKNGLAGVGEQYF. The DNA of the CDR3 is TGTGCCAGCAGCAAAAACGGACTAGCGGGAGTAGGAGAGCAGTACTTC.

J is TRBJ2-7 and V is TRBV28, with TRBD1 identical over 8 bases. The J segment lost 3 bases and the V segment lost 5 bases, leaving 9 bases of the junction unmatched. Germline-derived CDR1 and CDR2 are MDHEN and SYDVKM. This CDR3 region has 15 residues. The CDR3 DNA reads TGTGCCAGCAGTCTAAGGCAGGGGGCTCGCTACGAGCAGTACTTC. Its translation: CASSLRQGARYEQYF.